The T cell receptor (beta chain) described here comes from a study of blood T cell repertoires in COVID-19. Method: immunoSEQ multiplex PCR; TCRdb's copy keeps in-frame clones and lacks some. Altogether fewer than 200,000 clones are present, about 80% being singletons, with the ten largest covering approximately 26%. Trimming removed 7 bases from V and 7 bases from J, with 13 bases in between. Germline assignment: CDR1 SNHLY and CDR2 FYNNEI. CDR3 length equals 12 residues. What was sequenced was peripheral blood. The origin of this receptor is a woman in her seventies with acute or convalescent COVID-19. V usage is TRBV2 and J usage is TRBJ1-2, with no clear D. In DNA form, the CDR3 reads TGTGCCAGCAAAACAGACCTCTCTGGCTACACCTTC. Its translation: CASKTDLSGYTF.